Listed below are T cell receptor beta chains from one sample, sequenced in a study of shared clonotypes between healthy human individuals. Profiled with immunoSEQ multiplex PCR; TCRdb holds only in-frame clones, not every one. The sample has some 2,500,000 clones, 90% to 95% seen once. Sequenced material: naive CD4+ T cells from PBMCs. These receptor sequences come from a man between 18 and 35 years old in good health. Some clones in this sample may be carry-over from other donors' samples. Each CDR3 is given with its conserved first and last residue. Each record gives: clone size, V gene, D gene, J gene, CDR3 protein, CDR3 DNA. D genes are given only for firm matches. Some rows have no size entry. The others give once, few or many, or a class for an expanded clone.

size: -; V: TRBV18; D: -; J: TRBJ1-2; CDR3: CASSPGSGGGYTF; DNA: TGTGCCAGCTCACCAGGGTCCGGTGGCGGCTACACCTTC
size: -; V: TRBV28; D: -; J: TRBJ2-7; CDR3: CATLTRSYEQYF; DNA: TGTGCCACCCTGACCCGATCCTACGAGCAGTACTTC
size: -; V: TRBV29-1; D: TRBD1; J: TRBJ2-1; CDR3: CSVAEGANNEQFF; DNA: TGCAGCGTGGCCGAGGGGGCTAACAATGAGCAGTTCTTC
size: -; V: TRBV5-1; D: -; J: TRBJ2-2; CDR3: CASSLGLAPGELFF; DNA: TGCGCCAGCAGCTTGGGCCTAGCTCCCGGGGAGCTGTTTTTT
size: -; V: TRBV15; D: TRBD1; J: TRBJ2-5; CDR3: CATETEGQGVKTQYF; DNA: TGTGCCACTGAAACTGAAGGGCAGGGGGTGAAGACCCAGTACTTC
size: -; V: TRBV4-2; D: -; J: TRBJ2-1; CDR3: CASSQDLRTYNEQFF; DNA: TGTGCCAGCAGCCAAGATCTCCGGACCTACAATGAGCAGTTCTTC
size: -; V: TRBV29-1; D: TRBD1; J: TRBJ2-7; CDR3: CSAATDREEQYF; DNA: TGCAGCGCCGCAACGGACAGGGAGGAGCAGTACTTC
size: -; V: TRBV28; D: -; J: TRBJ2-5; CDR3: CASNRVGSQYF; DNA: TGTGCCAGCAACCGTGTTGGGTCCCAGTACTTC
size: -; V: TRBV5-1; D: TRBD1; J: TRBJ1-1; CDR3: CASSLSRKQGISTEAFF; DNA: TGCGCCAGCAGCTTGAGTAGGAAACAGGGGATCAGCACTGAAGCTTTCTTT
size: -; V: TRBV7-6; D: -; J: TRBJ2-5; CDR3: CASSLGGGQETQYF; DNA: TGTGCCAGCAGCTTAGGGGGTGGCCAAGAGACCCAGTACTTC
size: -; V: TRBV19; D: -; J: TRBJ1-2; CDR3: CATSFNDYGYTF; DNA: TGTGCCACCTCCTTTAATGACTATGGCTACACCTTC
size: -; V: TRBV11-2; D: -; J: TRBJ1-2; CDR3: CASSLSGVNYGYTF; DNA: TGTGCCAGCAGCTTATCCGGGGTTAACTATGGCTACACCTTC
size: -; V: TRBV6-5; D: -; J: TRBJ1-4; CDR3: CASSYGRTNEKLFF; DNA: TGTGCCAGCAGTTACGGTCGGACTAATGAAAAACTGTTTTTT
size: -; V: TRBV11-1; D: TRBD1; J: TRBJ1-1; CDR3: CASSLGQGTEAFF; DNA: TGTGCCAGCAGCTTGGGACAGGGGACTGAAGCTTTCTTT
size: -; V: TRBV5-1; D: TRBD1; J: TRBJ1-3; CDR3: CASSPPGQQSGNTIYF; DNA: TGCGCCAGCAGCCCGCCGGGACAGCAGTCTGGAAACACCATATATTTT
size: -; V: TRBV10-3; D: TRBD1; J: TRBJ2-1; CDR3: CAISHWNRGSYNEQFF; DNA: TGTGCCATCAGTCACTGGAACAGGGGATCCTACAATGAGCAGTTCTTC
size: -; V: TRBV2; D: -; J: TRBJ2-2; CDR3: CASSEAWTTLGGELFF; DNA: TGTGCCAGCAGTGAAGCGTGGACTACCCTTGGGGGGGAGCTGTTTTTT
size: once; V: TRBV5-6; D: -; J: TRBJ2-3; CDR3: CASSLRGGTDTQYF; DNA: TGTGCCAGCAGCCTCAGGGGGGGCACAGATACGCAGTATTTT
size: -; V: TRBV4-2; D: -; J: TRBJ2-3; CDR3: CASSQPMGGDTQYF; DNA: TGTGCCAGCAGCCAACCGATGGGGGGAGATACGCAGTATTTT
size: -; V: TRBV28; D: -; J: TRBJ2-7; CDR3: CASRNLLRGPYEQYF; DNA: TGTGCCAGCAGGAACCTACTGCGTGGGCCCTACGAGCAGTACTTC
size: -; V: TRBV11-2; D: -; J: TRBJ2-5; CDR3: CASSLDGGTFPYF; DNA: TGTGCCAGCAGCTTAGATGGGGGGACCTTCCCCTACTTC
size: -; V: TRBV2; D: -; J: TRBJ2-6; CDR3: CASRAGANVLTF; DNA: TGTGCCAGCAGGGCGGGGGCCAACGTCCTGACTTTC
size: once; V: TRBV6-1; D: TRBD1; J: TRBJ1-2; CDR3: CASSAGQGWDGYTF; DNA: TGTGCCAGCAGTGCGGGACAGGGATGGGATGGCTACACCTTC
size: -; V: TRBV4-1; D: TRBD1; J: TRBJ2-3; CDR3: CASTSVSGGIDTQYF; DNA: TGCGCCAGCACCTCAGTATCAGGGGGTATTGATACGCAGTATTTT
size: -; V: TRBV30; D: -; J: TRBJ2-7; CDR3: CAWSVSLISGIPYEQYF; DNA: TGTGCCTGGAGTGTATCCCTAATCAGCGGCATCCCCTACGAGCAGTACTTC
size: -; V: TRBV12-1; D: -; J: TRBJ1-4; CDR3: CASSYGGQLNEKLFF; DNA: TGTGCCAGCAGTTATGGGGGACAGCTTAATGAAAAACTGTTTTTT
size: once; V: TRBV21-1; D: -; J: TRBJ2-7; CDR3: CASSNLKGDSAYEQYF; DNA: TGTGCCAGCAGCAATTTGAAGGGGGATTCGGCCTACGAGCAGTACTTC
size: -; V: TRBV18; D: -; J: TRBJ1-3; CDR3: CASSSPDSNSGNTIYF; DNA: TGTGCCAGCTCATCCCCTGACAGCAACTCTGGAAACACCATATATTTT
size: -; V: TRBV9; D: TRBD2; J: TRBJ2-7; CDR3: CASSPREGTYEQYF; DNA: TGTGCCAGCAGCCCCCGGGAGGGAACCTACGAGCAGTACTTC
size: -; V: TRBV5-1; D: TRBD1; J: TRBJ1-2; CDR3: CASSEGTGGAVYGYTF; DNA: TGCGCCAGCAGCGAGGGGACAGGGGGCGCGGTCTATGGCTACACCTTC
size: -; V: TRBV4-2; D: -; J: TRBJ2-4; CDR3: CASSPATLAKNIQYF; DNA: TGTGCCAGCAGCCCAGCGACGCTAGCCAAAAACATTCAGTACTTC
size: -; V: TRBV19; D: TRBD1; J: TRBJ1-5; CDR3: CASSAILTGRNQPQHF; DNA: TGTGCCAGTAGTGCCATCCTGACAGGGAGAAATCAGCCCCAGCATTTT
size: -; V: TRBV2; D: TRBD2; J: TRBJ2-3; CDR3: CASSSSGGTDTQYF; DNA: TGTGCCAGCAGCTCTAGCGGGGGCACAGATACGCAGTATTTT
size: -; V: TRBV13; D: -; J: TRBJ2-3; CDR3: CASSLGALDTQYF; DNA: TGTGCCAGCAGCTTAGGGGCACTCGATACGCAGTATTTT
size: -; V: TRBV19; D: TRBD2; J: TRBJ2-2; CDR3: CASSIASGNAGELFF; DNA: TGTGCCAGTAGTATAGCTAGCGGGAACGCCGGGGAGCTGTTTTTT
size: -; V: TRBV13; D: -; J: TRBJ1-2; CDR3: CASSLVSGGVPYGYTF; DNA: TGTGCCAGCAGCTTAGTGTCCGGGGGCGTCCCCTATGGCTACACCTTC
size: -; V: TRBV5-1; D: TRBD2; J: TRBJ2-1; CDR3: CASSWTSGAPSSYNEQFF; DNA: TGCGCCAGCAGCTGGACTAGCGGTGCCCCGAGCTCCTACAATGAGCAGTTCTTC
size: -; V: TRBV7-9; D: -; J: TRBJ1-1; CDR3: CASSSHSLAEAFF; DNA: TGTGCCAGCAGCTCCCACAGCTTAGCTGAAGCTTTCTTT
size: -; V: TRBV7-6; D: TRBD2; J: TRBJ2-6; CDR3: CASSLGLAGPWDSGANVLTF; DNA: TGTGCCAGCAGCCTGGGACTAGCGGGACCGTGGGACTCTGGGGCCAACGTCCTGACTTTC
size: -; V: TRBV28; D: -; J: TRBJ1-1; CDR3: CASSPASGTTEAFF; DNA: TGTGCCAGCAGTCCGGCCTCGGGCACGACTGAAGCTTTCTTT
size: -; V: TRBV18; D: -; J: TRBJ1-2; CDR3: CASSPSVWGDGYTF; DNA: TGTGCCAGCTCACCGTCAGTATGGGGGGATGGCTACACCTTC
size: once; V: TRBV6-5; D: TRBD1; J: TRBJ1-1; CDR3: CASSYGTGAATEAFF; DNA: TGTGCCAGCAGTTATGGGACAGGGGCGGCCACTGAAGCTTTCTTT